This TCR beta chain was obtained from a study of blood T cell repertoires in COVID-19. Assay used: immunoSEQ multiplex PCR; TCRdb lists only in-frame clones, some missing. The sample carries 200,000 to 250,000 clones, approximately 80% recorded once. The clonotype comes from a man in his sixties who had recovered from COVID-19. The sample was PBMCs or T cells enriched from blood (not recorded which).

CDR3 bases: TGTGCCAGCAGCTTACCCCCGGGACAGGGGTTCTACGAGCAGTACTTC. Its protein is CASSLPPGQGFYEQYF. The rearrangement joins TRBV5-5 to TRBJ2-7; 10 bases fit TRBD1. CDR1 and CDR2 from the germline V gene are SGHKS and YYEKEE (reference sequence). The CDR3 runs to 16 residues. Trimming at V came to 2 bases and at J to 3 bases, leaving 8 bases not matched to a gene.